A selection of T cell receptor beta chains follows, all from one sample in a study of cytomegalovirus exposure and HLA in healthy donors. This table comes from immunoSEQ multiplex PCR, and its TCRdb copy is limited to in-frame clones, with some not included. This sample has more than 90,000 clones, with roughly 76% found just once. Sequenced sample: PBMCs. The receptors were sampled from a man aged 50 or older in good health and CMV-seropositive. The CDR3 runs from the conserved cysteine through the conserved F or W.

v_call,cdr3_aa
TRBV9,CASSVGPQAYEQYF
TRBV5-1,CASSLGVYEQYF
TRBV27,CASSLIQGEDEAFF
TRBV4-3,CASSQDRGRGDSPLHF
TRBV2,CASRAAGAQYNEQFF
TRBV7-9,CASSLIDRGNEQYF
TRBV5-6,CASSMDRGNTDTQYF
TRBV16,CASSQTGTGSRNTIYF
TRBV5-1,CASSPRGRGAGSTEAFF
TRBV28,CASITRGTGGSRAYEQYF
TRBV2,CASEGGQLNTIYF
TRBV5-6,CASGLTGLDYEQYF
TRBV21-1,CAIRTVLNEKLFF
TRBV2,CASSRQGRATDTQYF
TRBV2,CAKSGGAEAFF
TRBV11-2,CASSQSAFGLAFFF
TRBV5-4,CASSIGQGVLPYEQYF
TRBV6-5,CASSLLHSYNEQFF
TRBV19,CASSVKTGVTNEKLFF
TRBV25-1,CASSESGVREKLFF
TRBV19,CASSIKGGRTYNEQFF
TRBV13,CASSLADENYEQYF
TRBV7-9,CASSSSLTSGSYEQYF
TRBV5-6,CASNLAGGSTDTQYF
TRBV5-4,CASSSRRRETQYF
TRBV5-6,CASSYRVINQPQHF
TRBV11-2,CASSLVSGTDTQYF
TRBV18,CASSPSQNYEQYF
TRBV10-3,CAISPRDNNQPQHF
TRBV15,CATSRDWSDYGYTF
TRBV7-2,CASSLRGPGNTIYF
TRBV7-8,CASSWGRGSEQFF
TRBV7-2,CASSLALRETQYF
TRBV7-2,CASSFGTGLSYEQYF